This T cell receptor beta chain was documented in a study of blood T cells in healthy people across ages. For the second PCR, which ran for 7 to 11 cycles, a sample-barcoded 5' primer and a J-beta primer mix were used. TCRdb reprocessed the 5' RACE reads with MiXCR, giving one entry per CDR3 protein. The table has over a million distinct CDR3 sequences, around 55% seen once. This clonotype was found many times. The J segment lost 2 bases and the V segment lost 8 bases, leaving 5 bases of the junction unmatched. CDR3 size: 13 residues. Germline CDR1 KGHSH, CDR2 LQKENI. The clonotype comes from a man aged 18 to 35 in good health. The rearrangement links TRBV18 to TRBJ1-2; 7 bases agree with TRBD1. The specimen sequenced was blood. In DNA form, the CDR3 reads TGTGCCAGCAGCCCGGGACAGAACTATGGCTACACCTTC. This sequence encodes CASSPGQNYGYTF.